Here is one TCR beta chain with its context. The specificity of this receptor is unknown. Base qualities were left out, and no much larger clone turns up one base away. The CDR3 spans 13 residues, from the cysteine through the phenylalanine. The sequence is cut down to CDR3 DNA, 39 bases in frame from base 1. The germline V gene supplies CDR1 LGHNA and CDR2 YNFKEQ. V gives up 2 bases and J gives up 2 bases, and the segment between their germline ends measures 7 bases. The data originate from a study of control samples from healthy donors and cancer patients (dated by TCRdb to about 2020). Receptor amplification or capture employed the immunoSEQ multiplex PCR assay. TCRdb's version of the immuneACCESS table is confined to in-frame rearrangements and falls short of the full clone set. An unresolved V gene accounts for under half of the shortfall where checked; the remainder is of unknown origin. The sample has some 190,000 clones on record, around 93% of them singletons. The ten largest account for over 1.5% of the sample.

The sample taken for sequencing was blood. This TCR was recovered from a man aged 25-45 years in good health. The sequence links TRBV4-2 to TRBJ2-7; matching of 6 bases hints at TRBD2 as the D gene. DNA sequence: TGTGCCAGCAGCCAAAGGGAGGCCTACGAGCAGTACTTC. It translates as CASSQREAYEQYF.